The 29 T cell receptor beta chains below were found in one sample sequenced in a study of control samples from healthy donors and cancer patients (dated by TCRdb to 2018 to 2020). The library was obtained by the immunoSEQ multiplex PCR assay. TCRdb limited this immuneACCESS table to in-frame rearrangements with V and J called. A share of clones is missing; checked studies link under half to unresolved V genes, and the rest is unexplained. This sample lists about 50,000 clones; just over 90% were detected once. The ten largest clonotypes hold 0.7% to 0.85% of the sample. The sample was PBMCs. The receptors originated from a man in his thirties or forties with colorectal cancer.

The J gene is TRBJ2-7, the V gene TRBV7-2; D possibly corresponds to TRBD2 (5 bases). The germline gives CDR1 SGHTA, CDR2 FQGNSA. Trimming removed 5 bases at V and 2 bases at J, with 16 bases between. There are 15 residues in the CDR3. Here the CDR3 reads CASSLSGGTPYEQYF. The CDR3 nucleotides read TGTGCCAGCAGCCTAAGCGGAGGAACCCCCTACGAGCAGTACTTC.

The rearrangement joins TRBV5-6 to TRBJ2-7, with a weak D call TRBD2 (5 bases). The CDR3 runs 13 residues. V was trimmed by 6 bases and J by 5 bases, leaving 15 bases between them. Germline values: CDR1 SGHDT, CDR2 YYEEEE. The CDR3 spells CASTGIGENEQYV. The CDR3 DNA reads as TGTGCCAGCACCGGGATTGGGGAGAACGAGCAGTACGTC.

CDR3 sequence reads: CASSLGIGGARNNEQFF. The CDR3, as DNA: TGTGCCAGCAGCTTAGGGATCGGGGGGGCCAGGAACAATGAGCAGTTCTTC. The chain has TRBV13 and TRBJ2-1, with 8 bases lining up with TRBD2. CDR3 length: 17 residues. CDR1 and CDR2 (germline): PRHDT, FYEKMQ (reference sequence). J lost 5 bases, V lost 0 bases, and 9 bases had no gene match.

This chain joins TRBV12-5 and TRBJ2-2; D may be TRBD2 (7 bases). Deletions cut 1 base from V and 7 bases from J, with 16 bases between. The CDR3 extends over 16 amino acids. The germline V gene has CDR1 LGHNT and CDR2 FRNRAP. The CDR3 nucleotides are TGTGCTAGTGGTTTGGCAGCAGGGCGGGGGCTCGGGGAGCTGTTTTTT. It encodes CASGLAAGRGLGELFF.

The chain employs TRBV7-9 and TRBJ1-1; 7 bases align to TRBD1. The CDR3 consists of 14 residues. The V segment lost 5 bases and the J segment 5 bases; nucleotides outside the gene matches: 8. Germline V gene lookup returns CDR1 SEHNR and CDR2 FQNEAQ (reference sequence). Here the CDR3 DNA reads TGTGCCAGCAGCCAGGAAGAGGGGGCGACTGAAGCTTTCTTT. This gives the protein CASSQEEGATEAFF.

J is TRBJ2-5 and V is TRBV24-1; D call uncertain. Germline V gene sequence: CDR1 KGHDR, CDR2 SFDVKD. The CDR3 totals 13 residues. Trimming removed 7 bases at V and 4 bases at J, with 12 bases between. CDR3 coding DNA: TGTGCCACCAGCCCGGATACCGTAGAGACCCAGTACTTC. Its translation: CATSPDTVETQYF.

V is TRBV4-3 and J is TRBJ2-7; D perhaps matches TRBD1 (6 bases). V lost 0 bases and J lost 5, with 23 bases in between. CDR1 and CDR2 (germline): LGHNA, YSLEER. This CDR3 is built from 18 residues. CDR3 nucleotide sequence: TGCGCCAGCAGCCAAGAGCCAGCCGCGGCAGGGGTGATGCACGAGCAGTACTTC. Translation gives CASSQEPAAAGVMHEQYF.

The chain combines TRBV14 with TRBJ2-7, with D maybe TRBD1 (6 bases). Germline V gene sequence: CDR1 SGHDN, CDR2 FVKESK. The CDR3 has 15 amino acids. The V end lost 3 bases, the J end lost 3 bases, and 15 bases lay between the germline ends. The CDR3 sequence is CASSHAGTPLYEQYF. The CDR3 DNA follows: TGTGCCAGCAGCCACGCCGGGACACCACTCTACGAGCAGTACTTC. The full variable domain, its missing parts supplied by reference TRBV14 and TRBJ2-7, is EAGVTQFPSHSVIEKGQTVTLRCDPISGHDNLYWYRRVMGKEIKFLLHFVKESKQDESGMPNNRFLAERTGGTYSTLKVQPAELEDSGVYFCASSHAGTPLYEQYFGPGTRLTVT.

The CDR3 here is CASSFDGSNQPQHF. As DNA, the CDR3 is TGTGCCAGCAGTTTTGACGGAAGCAATCAGCCCCAGCATTTT. The genes are TRBV6-2 or TRBV6-3 and TRBJ1-5; no clear D gene. The germline V and J ends were trimmed by 4 bases and 1 base, with 8 bases remaining between them. The CDR3 has 14 amino acids. Germline CDR1 and CDR2: MNHEY and SVGEGT.

The V gene is TRBV5-4, the J gene TRBJ2-7; D perhaps matches TRBD1 (5 bases). V shed 0 bases and J shed 3 bases, with 10 bases lying between them. CDR3 size: 14 residues. CDR1 is SGHNT, CDR2 YYREEE, per germline (reference sequence). CDR3 sequence: CASSLGIGDYEQYF. The CDR3 DNA sequence: TGTGCCAGCAGCTTGGGGATAGGGGACTACGAGCAGTACTTC.

This chain links TRBV7-2 with TRBJ2-1; D is unclear. CDR3 length: 13 amino acids. CDR1 is SGHTA, CDR2 FQGNSA, per germline. Trimming took 2 bases from V and 4 from J, leaving 6 bases between them. The CDR3 nucleotides read TGTGCCAGCAGCTTAATGGCGTACAATGAGCAGTTCTTC. Its protein is CASSLMAYNEQFF.

The chain carries TRBV12-3 or TRBV12-4 and TRBJ2-3; 9 nucleotides match TRBD1. The CDR3 is 11 amino acids. The junction had 6 bases not matched to a gene; V was cut back by 6 bases and J by 14 bases. This CDR3 is CASSIGQGRYF. The DNA for the CDR3 is TGTGCCAGCAGCATTGGACAGGGGCGGTATTTT.

This clone has just a few counts. The chain joins TRBV12-3 or TRBV12-4 to TRBJ2-1; no clear D gene. The CDR3 contains 13 residues. V lost 8 bases, J lost 8 bases, and 16 bases lay in between. In DNA, the CDR3 is TGTGCCAGCCTATCCCCGAGCTATGATGAGCAGTTCTTC. It is translated as CASLSPSYDEQFF.

This rearrangement joins TRBV15 to TRBJ1-3; D is unresolved. The V end lost 8 bases, the J end lost 1 base, and 12 bases lay between the germline ends. The CDR3 covers 14 residues. Germline V gene lookup returns CDR1 LNHNV and CDR2 YYDKDF (reference sequence). CDR3: CATRWGGSGNTIYF. CDR3 coding DNA: TGTGCCACCCGATGGGGAGGATCTGGAAACACCATATATTTT.

This chain uses TRBV10-3 with TRBJ2-3; a weak D match, TRBD2 (5 bases). Trimming removed 0 bases from V and 6 bases from J, with 7 bases in between. The CDR3 has 13 amino acids. The germline V gene has CDR1 ENHRY and CDR2 SYGVKD. This chain's CDR3 is CAISESRVDTQYF. The DNA of the CDR3 is TGTGCCATCAGTGAGTCGAGGGTGGATACGCAGTATTTT.

The rearrangement joins TRBV11-3 to TRBJ2-2; D unresolved. The CDR3 totals 14 residues. Deletions cut 1 base from V and 6 bases from J, with 9 bases between. CDR1 is SGHNT and CDR2 is YENEEA in the germline V gene. CDR3 in DNA: TGTGCCAGCAGCTTAGGGGCCAGGTCCGGGGAGCTGTTTTTT. The encoded protein is CASSLGARSGELFF.

J is TRBJ1-2 and V is TRBV19; 9 bases are shared with TRBD1. V trimming: 7 bases; J trimming: 3 bases; junction bases outside the gene matches: 9. The CDR3 is 15 amino acids. Germline lookup yields CDR1 LNHDA and CDR2 SQIVND (reference sequence). This CDR3 reads CASNSGTGTHYGYTF. CDR3 nucleotides: TGTGCCAGTAACTCCGGGACAGGGACCCACTATGGCTACACCTTC.

The table lists this clone with a few counts. The CDR3 nucleotides read TGCGCCAGCAGCCATTCGCAAGGGACAGTAACGAGCGGGGAGCTGTTTTTT. Residues: CASSHSQGTVTSGELFF. The rearrangement joins TRBV5-1 to TRBJ2-2; the match to TRBD1 covers 7 bases. CDR3 size: 17 residues. V lost 4 bases and J lost 7; bases outside the gene matches: 16. Looked up from germline, CDR1 is SGHRS and CDR2 is YFSETQ.

The chain uses TRBV4-3 and TRBJ1-1; D gene uncertain. The germline V gene encodes CDR1 LGHNA and CDR2 YSLEER. The CDR3 runs 13 residues. V was trimmed by 2 bases and J by 5 bases, leaving 9 bases between them. For the CDR3, the DNA is TGCGCCAGCAGCCAACGGGGAGGTACTGAAGCTTTCTTT. Its protein product is CASSQRGGTEAFF.

The chain recombines TRBV9 with TRBJ2-7; D may be TRBD2 (5 bases). Germline CDR1 reads SGDLS; CDR2 reads YYNGEE. This CDR3 has 14 amino acids. Trimming shortened V by 0 bases and J by 2 bases, and 9 bases separated the two germline ends. In nucleotides, the CDR3 is TGTGCCAGCAGCGTAGGCGGGCCGGCCTACGAGCAGTACTTC. This sequence encodes CASSVGGPAYEQYF.

V and J are TRBV12-3 or TRBV12-4 and TRBJ2-7; unclear D gene. V lost 5 bases and J 0 bases, leaving 5 bases between the germline ends. The CDR3 runs to 12 residues. The DNA for the CDR3 is TGTGCCAGCAGTCCTCGCTCCTACGAGCAGTACTTC. Its translation is CASSPRSYEQYF.

The chain carries TRBV30 and TRBJ1-1; the D is unclear. This CDR3 comprises 13 residues. Per the germline V gene, CDR1 is GTSNPN and CDR2 is SVGIG (reference sequence). V lost 1 base and J lost 3, with 9 bases in between. CDR3 sequence (DNA): TGTGCCTGGAGTGACACAAGGTACACTGAAGCTTTCTTT. It translates to CAWSDTRYTEAFF.

This chain joins TRBV5-1 and TRBJ2-5; no clear D gene. V lost 1 base, J lost 5 bases, and 9 bases lay in between. This CDR3 region has 13 residues. Germline assignment: CDR1 SGHRS and CDR2 YFSETQ. The DNA for the CDR3 is TGCGCCAGCAGCTTGCGGCAAGAGGAGACCCAGTACTTC. Its translation: CASSLRQEETQYF.

The CDR3 sequence is CASSRVPGLPTVEQYF. The DNA of the CDR3 is TGTGCCAGCAGCCGGGTACCCGGCCTCCCTACCGTGGAGCAGTACTTC. V and J are TRBV4-2 and TRBJ2-7, with D uncertain. Trimming removed 4 bases from V and 7 bases from J, with 23 bases in between. The CDR3 length is 16 residues. CDR1 is LGHNA and CDR2 is YNFKEQ in the germline V gene.

For this clone: Other DNA sequences in the sample encode the same CDR3. The rearrangement uses TRBV11-3 and TRBJ2-3, with D uncertain. Trimming took off 3 bases at V and 1 base at J, with 5 bases between the two ends. The CDR3 is made up of 13 amino acids. Germline CDR1 reads SGHNT; CDR2 reads YENEEA. CDR3 DNA sequence: TGTGCCAGCAGCTTGGGCCGCACAGATACGCAGTATTTT. Amino acid sequence: CASSLGRTDTQYF.

The chain uses TRBV3-1 (or the pseudogene TRBV3-2) and TRBJ2-3; no reliable D call. The V end lost 4 bases, the J end lost 5 bases, and 10 bases lay between the germline ends. Germline CDR1 LGHDT, CDR2 YNNKEL (reference sequence). The CDR3 loop spans 13 amino acids. The CDR3 spells CASSPRVLDTQYF. CDR3 nucleotides: TGTGCCAGCAGCCCCCGAGTCCTAGATACGCAGTATTTT.

The chain joins TRBV27 to TRBJ2-2; D is unclear. CDR3 length equals 14 residues. Germline CDR1 reads MNHEY; CDR2 reads SMNVEV (reference sequence). With 3 bases removed from V and 1 base from J, the gap between germline ends came to 6 bases. The CDR3 nucleotides are TGTGCCAGCAGTTTTTCTTTGAACACCGGGGAGCTGTTTTTT. Its protein is CASSFSLNTGELFF.

The chain couples TRBV11-2 to TRBJ2-3; D possibly uses TRBD1 or TRBD2 (5 bases each). CDR3 size: 15 residues. V lost 5 bases to trimming and J lost 3 bases, with 15 bases between them. CDR1 is SGHAT and CDR2 is FQNNGV in the germline V gene. Written as DNA, the CDR3 is TGTGCCAGCAGCCAAAGGACATGGAGGACAGATACGCAGTATTTT. Encoded protein: CASSQRTWRTDTQYF.

CDR3 loop: CASSQDPRLTDTEAFF. CDR3 DNA: TGTGCCAGCAGCCAAGATCCGCGGCTTACGGACACTGAAGCTTTCTTT. The V and J genes are TRBV3-1 (or the pseudogene TRBV3-2) and TRBJ1-1; no definite D call. CDR3 length: 16 residues. Germline V gene lookup returns CDR1 LGHDT and CDR2 YNNKEL (reference sequence). The ends were cut back, 0 bases at V and 3 bases at J, with 14 bases in the middle.